Listed here are 24 T cell receptor beta chains from one sample, sequenced in a study of cytomegalovirus exposure and HLA in healthy donors. A multiplex PCR was run with 60 Vbeta primers and 13 Jbeta primers. Clones were sequenced by immunoSEQ multiplex PCR, and TCRdb holds only the in-frame ones, with some missing. The data contain about 200,000 clones, around 86% of them singletons. Sequenced material: PBMCs. The receptors derive from a woman in her 40s in good health and CMV-seronegative.

This clone has only a few counts. Here the CDR3 DNA reads TGTGCCAGTAGCGATATCGGGGGATTGAAGCCCCAGCATTTT. The encoded protein is CASSDIGGLKPQHF. This chain uses TRBV19 with TRBJ1-5; perhaps TRBD1 as D (5 bases). Germline loops: CDR1 LNHDA, CDR2 SQIVND (reference sequence). This CDR3 is 14 amino acids long. Trimming removed 6 bases at V and 8 bases at J, with 17 bases between.

Turning to this clone: Germline is not matched at one junction end, which may reflect a read error. The V gene is TRBV9, the J gene TRBJ1-1; D is ambiguous. In germline, CDR1 is SGDLS, CDR2 YYNGEE. This CDR3 is built from 13 residues. CDR3 nucleotide sequence: TGTGCCAGCAGCGTACCGGGGAACACTAAAGCTTTCTTT. Encoded protein: CASSVPGNTKAFF.

The chain joins TRBV4-1 to TRBJ2-4, with D maybe TRBD2 (7 bases). Germline CDR1 MGHRA, CDR2 YSYEKL. CDR3 length: 18 amino acids. With 0 bases removed from V and 3 bases from J, the gap between germline ends came to 18 bases. The CDR3 DNA sequence: TGCGCCAGCAGCCAAGATTGGGCGGGGGCAGTCGGCAAAAACATTCAGTACTTC. Its translation is CASSQDWAGAVGKNIQYF.

The V call is TRBV11-2, the J call TRBJ1-1; 10 nucleotides agree with TRBD1. V gave up 3 bases and J gave up 1 base; unmatched junction bases: 5. The CDR3 has 16 amino acids. The germline CDR1 and CDR2 sequences are SGHAT and FQNNGV. The CDR3 DNA reads as TGTGCCAGCAGCTTGGGGCGGGACAGGGGGAACACTGAAGCTTTCTTT. Its protein product is CASSLGRDRGNTEAFF.

The chain couples TRBV9 to TRBJ1-2; D uncertain. Trimming removed 0 bases at V and 6 bases at J, with 15 bases between. The CDR3 totals 15 residues. From germline, CDR1 is SGDLS and CDR2 YYNGEE. DNA for the CDR3: TGTGCCAGCAGCGTAGACTCCCCGGGAGTGAATGGCTACACCTTC. Translation gives CASSVDSPGVNGYTF.

The chain employs TRBV6-6 and TRBJ2-1; D gene uncertain. Germline assignment: CDR1 MNHNY and CDR2 SVGAGI (reference sequence). The CDR3 is made up of 12 amino acids. Trimming shortened V by 2 bases and J by 12 bases, and 11 bases separated the two germline ends. The CDR3 DNA reads as TGTGCCAGCAGTTACGCAATATCAGGGCAGTTCTTC. Encoded protein: CASSYAISGQFF.

The J gene is TRBJ1-1, the V gene TRBV29-1; unclear D gene. V gave up 6 bases and J gave up 5 bases, with 16 bases separating them. This CDR3 contains 13 residues. Looked up from germline, CDR1 is SQVTM and CDR2 is ANQGSEA. As DNA, the CDR3 is TGCAGCGTCCCCCCATGGGGAGGGACTGAAGCTTTCTTT. As protein: CSVPPWGGTEAFF.

The rearrangement uses TRBV25-1 and TRBJ2-7, with TRBD1 matching 9 bases. The germline CDR1 and CDR2 sequences are MGHDK and SYGVNS. The CDR3 contains 17 residues. After removal of 1 base from V and 2 bases from J, the junction contained 9 bases not matched to a gene. The CDR3 nucleotides are TGTGCCAGCAGTGAATTGGGACAGGGCAGGCGCGCCTACGAGCAGTACTTC. Translating it yields CASSELGQGRRAYEQYF.

The chain is built from TRBV6-1 and TRBJ2-7; D possibly corresponds to TRBD1 (7 bases). Germline V gives CDR1 MNHNS, CDR2 SASEGT. V was trimmed by 10 bases and J by 3 bases, leaving 19 bases between them. CDR3 length: 14 residues. Written as DNA, the CDR3 is TGTGCCAACCAGTCCAGACAGGGAGGCTACGAGCAGTACTTC. Encoded protein: CANQSRQGGYEQYF.

The rearrangement uses TRBV27 and TRBJ1-2, with D tentatively TRBD1 (6 bases). Germline lookup yields CDR1 MNHEY and CDR2 SMNVEV (reference sequence). The germline V and J ends were trimmed by 2 bases and 3 bases, with 13 bases remaining between them. This CDR3 has 15 amino acids. The CDR3 loop reads CASSLTGTPYYGYTF. The CDR3 coding sequence is TGTGCCAGCAGTTTAACAGGGACCCCCTACTATGGCTACACCTTC.

This sequence joins TRBV9 and TRBJ2-5, with a tentative D call TRBD2 (7 bases). This CDR3 has 15 amino acids. V was pared by 0 bases and J by 5 bases, with 14 bases between. The germline CDR1 and CDR2 sequences are SGDLS and YYNGEE. CDR3 in DNA: TGTGCCAGCAGCGTAGGAGGGGGGGATAGGGAGACCCAGTACTTC. Amino acid sequence: CASSVGGGDRETQYF.

This chain uses TRBV6-6 with TRBJ1-1; D gene ambiguous. Trimming stripped 0 bases from V and 5 bases from J, with 10 bases between. The CDR3 totals 14 residues. The germline CDR1 and CDR2 sequences are MNHNY and SVGAGI (reference sequence). CDR3 protein: CASSYSGRGTEAFF. CDR3 sequence (DNA): TGTGCCAGCAGTTACTCGGGGAGAGGGACTGAAGCTTTCTTT.

The chain recombines TRBV19 with TRBJ2-5; D possibly corresponds to TRBD1 (5 bases). The end of the DNA aligns better with TRBJ2-7, so the J call may be wrong. The germline V gene has CDR1 LNHDA and CDR2 SQIVND (reference sequence). The CDR3 contains 14 residues. As DNA, the CDR3 is TGTGCCAGTAGTATCCAGACAGATTCCTACGAGCAGTACTTC. As protein: CASSIQTDSYEQYF.

This chain joins TRBV6-4 and TRBJ2-3; D is possibly TRBD1 (7 bases). This CDR3 has 15 amino acids. Germline V lookup: CDR1 MRHNA, CDR2 SNTAGT. Between the trimmed V and J ends, which lost 3 bases and 1 base, there was a span of 11 bases. The CDR3 nucleotides are TGTGCCAGCAGTGAGGAGGGGGCCGGCACAGATACGCAGTATTTT. As protein: CASSEEGAGTDTQYF.

Regarding this clone: Other DNA sequences from this sample encode an identical CDR3 as well. The genes are TRBV11-2 and TRBJ2-1, with D possibly being TRBD2 (6 bases). V lost 0 bases and J lost 7, with 22 bases in between. CDR1 is SGHAT and CDR2 is FQNNGV in the germline V gene. The CDR3 is made up of 18 amino acids. The CDR3 DNA reads TGTGCCAGCAGCTTAGAGGTGAGGGTGGGGACTGGACCTAATGAGCAGTTCTTC. Translation: CASSLEVRVGTGPNEQFF.

The rearrangement joins TRBV28 to TRBJ2-2; TRBD1 matches at 12 bases. The CDR3 loop spans 13 amino acids. Germline CDR1 reads MDHEN; CDR2 reads SYDVKM. CDR3 sequence reads: CGTGQGATGELFF. DNA of the CDR3: TGTGGGACGGGACAGGGGGCAACCGGGGAGCTGTTTTTT.

CDR3 loop: CASRPLTGGVETQYF. DNA for the CDR3: TGTGCCAGCAGGCCGTTGACAGGGGGCGTGGAGACCCAGTACTTC. The chain combines TRBV6-1 with TRBJ2-5; 10 bases align to TRBD1. The germline V gene encodes CDR1 MNHNS and CDR2 SASEGT. The CDR3 consists of 15 residues. After removal of 6 bases from V and 5 bases from J, the junction contained 9 bases not matched to a gene.

The chain uses TRBV19 and TRBJ1-5, with TRBD1 as a possible D gene (6 bases). Germline V lookup: CDR1 LNHDA, CDR2 SQIVND (reference sequence). CDR3 length: 12 residues. The CDR3 nucleotides read TGTGCGACAGGCTATAGCAATCAGCCCCAGCATTTT. It specifies CATGYSNQPQHF.

The chain uses TRBV9 and TRBJ2-1; weak D call: TRBD1 (6 bases). V was trimmed by 4 bases and J by 2 bases, leaving 22 bases between them. The germline CDR1 and CDR2 sequences are SGDLS and YYNGEE. The CDR3 totals 18 residues. The CDR3 DNA follows: TGTGCCAGCAGCCCGCCCCCTACAGGGCGAAGGGCCTACAATGAGCAGTTCTTC. It encodes CASSPPPTGRRAYNEQFF.

The gene calls are TRBV2 and TRBJ1-5, with 7 positions matching TRBD1. This CDR3 has 20 amino acids. Germline CDR1 SNHLY, CDR2 FYNNEI. V dropped 6 bases and J dropped 5; count of bases not matched to a gene: 25. The CDR3 is CASRATYLQGRQVRDQPQHF. The CDR3 DNA sequence: TGTGCCAGCAGGGCCACATACCTACAGGGGAGACAAGTTAGGGATCAGCCCCAGCATTTT.

CDR3 sequence (DNA): TGTGCCAGCAGTGTGGGACAGGGGCCTAACTATGGCTACACCTTC. Translating it yields CASSVGQGPNYGYTF. The chain has TRBV2 and TRBJ1-2; 10 nucleotides match TRBD1. This CDR3 spans 15 amino acids. The germline V gene encodes CDR1 SNHLY and CDR2 FYNNEI. V dropped 4 bases and J dropped 0; count of bases not matched to a gene: 2.

This clone turned up a few times. The chain links TRBV4-1 to TRBJ2-5; D is possibly TRBD2 (7 bases). Per germline, CDR1 MGHRA and CDR2 YSYEKL. V was trimmed by 4 bases and J by 13 bases, leaving 28 bases between them. The CDR3 is 16 amino acids. For the CDR3, the DNA is TGCGCCAGCAGCCCGGGAGCGGGACACCTAGGTCTCCTTAGGTACTTC. Protein product: CASSPGAGHLGLLRYF.

This clone was seen a single time. The gene calls are TRBV19 and TRBJ2-3; D unclear. The CDR3 length is 15 residues. Trimming removed 3 bases at V and 0 bases at J, with 10 bases between. The germline gives CDR1 LNHDA, CDR2 SQIVND (reference sequence). The CDR3 DNA sequence: TGTGCCAGTAGTATCCGGCAGGTGAGCACAGATACGCAGTATTTT. The encoded protein is CASSIRQVSTDTQYF. Complete variable domain (other parts from reference TRBV19 and TRBJ2-3): DGGITQSPKYLFRKEGQNVTLSCEQNLNHDAMYWYRQDPGQGLRLIYYSQIVNDFQKGDIAEGYSVSREKKESFPLTVTSAQKNPTAFYLCASSIRQVSTDTQYFGPGTRLTVL.

This chain uses TRBV6-1 with TRBJ1-2; 8 nucleotides match TRBD1. CDR1 is MNHNS, CDR2 SASEGT, per germline. The CDR3 runs 15 residues. The junction had 10 bases not matched to a gene; V was cut back by 2 bases and J by 8 bases. The CDR3 protein is CASSESSGGASGYTF. The CDR3 coding sequence is TGTGCCAGCAGTGAATCTTCAGGGGGCGCTTCAGGCTACACCTTC.